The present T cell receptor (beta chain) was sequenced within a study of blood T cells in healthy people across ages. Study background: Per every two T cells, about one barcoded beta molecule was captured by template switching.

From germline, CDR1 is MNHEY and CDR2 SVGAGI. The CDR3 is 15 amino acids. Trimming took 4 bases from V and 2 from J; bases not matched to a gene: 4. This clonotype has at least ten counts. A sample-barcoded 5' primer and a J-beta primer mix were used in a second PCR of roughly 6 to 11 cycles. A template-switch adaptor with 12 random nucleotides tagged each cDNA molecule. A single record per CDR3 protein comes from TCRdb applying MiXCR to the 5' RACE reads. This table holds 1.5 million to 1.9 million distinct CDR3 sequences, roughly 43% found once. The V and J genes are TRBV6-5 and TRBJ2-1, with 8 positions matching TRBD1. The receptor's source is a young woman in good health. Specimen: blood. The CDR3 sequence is CASSSDRGAYNEQFF. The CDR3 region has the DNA TGTGCCAGCAGTTCCGACAGGGGCGCCTACAATGAGCAGTTCTTC.